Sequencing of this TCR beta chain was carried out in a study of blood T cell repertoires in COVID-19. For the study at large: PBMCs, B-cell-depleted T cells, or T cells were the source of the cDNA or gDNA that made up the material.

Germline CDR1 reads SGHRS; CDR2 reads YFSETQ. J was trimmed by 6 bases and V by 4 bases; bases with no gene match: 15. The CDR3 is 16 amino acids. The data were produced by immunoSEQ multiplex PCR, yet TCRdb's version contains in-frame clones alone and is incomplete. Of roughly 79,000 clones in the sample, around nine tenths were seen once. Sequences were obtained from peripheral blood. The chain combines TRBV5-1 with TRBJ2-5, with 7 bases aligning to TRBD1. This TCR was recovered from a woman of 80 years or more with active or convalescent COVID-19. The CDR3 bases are TGCGCCAGCAGCGACCAGGCACAGGGGTGGGATAAGACCCAGTACTTC. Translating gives CASSDQAQGWDKTQYF.